The TCR beta chain described here comes from a study of blood T cell repertoires in COVID-19. Looking at the study overall: There were acute and convalescent COVID-19 samples, and they came from the United States, Italy and Spain.

Assay: immunoSEQ multiplex PCR; the TCRdb copy retains only in-frame clones and omits some. The repertoire holds fewer than 350,000 clones, with roughly 91% as singletons. With 3 bases clipped from V and 8 bases from J, the junction kept 17 bases outside the gene matches. The germline V gene encodes CDR1 SGHNT and CDR2 YENEEA. The CDR3 length is 17 residues. Recruits, aged roughly 18 to 100 years, lived in around 24 US areas. Cohort allocation depended upon clinical history that participants reported. Sequencing was done on a sample of PBMCs or T cells enriched from blood (not recorded which). J is TRBJ2-3 and V is TRBV11-3; 7 nucleotides align to TRBD2. This receptor was obtained from a woman in her thirties or forties with acute COVID-19. The CDR3 nucleotides are TGTGCCAGCAGCTTTGTCTATGGGAGGGAAGGGAGCGGTACGCAGTATTTT. As protein: CASSFVYGREGSGTQYF.